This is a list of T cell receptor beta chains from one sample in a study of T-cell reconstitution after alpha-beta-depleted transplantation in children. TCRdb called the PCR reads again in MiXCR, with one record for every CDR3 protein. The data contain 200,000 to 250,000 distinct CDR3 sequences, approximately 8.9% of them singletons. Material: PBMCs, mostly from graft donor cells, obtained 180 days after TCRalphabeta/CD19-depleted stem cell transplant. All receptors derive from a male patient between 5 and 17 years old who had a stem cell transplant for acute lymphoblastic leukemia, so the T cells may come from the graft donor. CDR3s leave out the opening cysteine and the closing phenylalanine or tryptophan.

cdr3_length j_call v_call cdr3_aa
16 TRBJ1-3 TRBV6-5 ASSYPSPTARSGNTIY
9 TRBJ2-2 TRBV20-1 SVEGSGELF
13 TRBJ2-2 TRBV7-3 ASSLLASLPGELF
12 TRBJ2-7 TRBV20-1 SARGDRGIYEQY
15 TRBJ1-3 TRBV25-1 ASSGEGQHHSGNTIY
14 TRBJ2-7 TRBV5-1 ASSLGSGSSSYEQY
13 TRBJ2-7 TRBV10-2 ASSEPGLAGAEQY
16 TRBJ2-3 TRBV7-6 ASSLGIHSGGPRDTQY
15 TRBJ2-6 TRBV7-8 ASSVGTLVSGANVLT
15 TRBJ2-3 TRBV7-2 ASSYEGGPGFTDTQY
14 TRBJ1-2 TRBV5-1 ASSFHRDSSPYGYT
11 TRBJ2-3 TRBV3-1 ASSQGRTDTQY
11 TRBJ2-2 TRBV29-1 SVLAGDTGELF
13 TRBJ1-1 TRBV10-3 AIRGQGRGNTEAF
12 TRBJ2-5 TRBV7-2 ASSLAGREETQY
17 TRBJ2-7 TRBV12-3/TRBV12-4 ASSRSGTSGNSYSYEQY
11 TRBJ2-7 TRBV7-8 ATWGTASYEQY
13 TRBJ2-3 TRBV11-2 ASRTMGGRSDTQY
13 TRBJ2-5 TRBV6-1 ASSRGQVYQETQY
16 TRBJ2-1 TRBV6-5 ASSYPASGPSSYNEQF
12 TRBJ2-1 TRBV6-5 ASSYSTSGNEQF
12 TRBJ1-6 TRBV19 ASRRGGGSSPLH
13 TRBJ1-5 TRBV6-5 ASSYSTGSNQPQH
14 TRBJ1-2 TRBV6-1 ASIPEGGAANYGYT
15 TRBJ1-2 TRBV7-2 ASSTRGGTTKDYGYT
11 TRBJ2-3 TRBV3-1 ASSRSVPDTQY
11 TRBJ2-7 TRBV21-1 ASSPGQGSVQY
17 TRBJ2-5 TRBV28 ASSLHPGKADLGQETQY
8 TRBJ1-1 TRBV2 ASVTARAF
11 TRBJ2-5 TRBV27 ASSPGTGETQY
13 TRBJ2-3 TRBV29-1 SVDRASGLTDTQY
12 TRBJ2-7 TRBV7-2 ASSQAGTVYEQY
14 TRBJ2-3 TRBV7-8 ASSSRLAGRTDTQY
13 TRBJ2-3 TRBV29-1 SVSRATILSDTQY
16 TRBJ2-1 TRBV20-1 SARDRTSGVPSYNEQF
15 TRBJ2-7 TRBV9 ASPGLAGAPLLHEQY
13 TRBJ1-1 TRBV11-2 ASSLDGGLNTEAF
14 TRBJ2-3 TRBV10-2 ASMGERGSRTDTQY
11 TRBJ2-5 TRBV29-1 SVGLAGGETQY
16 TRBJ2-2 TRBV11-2 ASSSGTSLFYRTGELF
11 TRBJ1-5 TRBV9 ASSEIGTQPQH
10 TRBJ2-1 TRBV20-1 SAPGLYNEQF
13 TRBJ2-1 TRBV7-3 ASSPTPSSYNEQF
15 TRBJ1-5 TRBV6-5 ASSSSTGGYSNQPQH